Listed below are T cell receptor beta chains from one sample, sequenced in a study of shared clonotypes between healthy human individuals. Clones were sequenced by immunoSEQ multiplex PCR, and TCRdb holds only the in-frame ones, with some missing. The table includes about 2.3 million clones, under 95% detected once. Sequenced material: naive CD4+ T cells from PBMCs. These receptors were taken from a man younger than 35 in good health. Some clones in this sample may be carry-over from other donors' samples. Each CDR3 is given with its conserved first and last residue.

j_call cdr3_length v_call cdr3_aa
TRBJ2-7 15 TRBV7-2 CASSLVSGPTYEQYF
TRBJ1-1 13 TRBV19 CASSKGQNTEAFF
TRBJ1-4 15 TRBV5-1 CASSLGPGAGEKLFF
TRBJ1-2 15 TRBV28 CASSSKKGGDYGYTF
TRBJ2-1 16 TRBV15 CATNPGLAGGYNEQFF
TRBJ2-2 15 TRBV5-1 CASTTGFQDTGELFF
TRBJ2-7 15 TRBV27 CASSPQRTGPYEQYF
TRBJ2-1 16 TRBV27 CASSFSLGGAYNEQFF
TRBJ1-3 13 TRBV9 CASSLVGENTIYF
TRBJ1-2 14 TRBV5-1 CASSLGAVNYGYTF
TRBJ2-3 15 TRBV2 CASGTRTSATDTQYF
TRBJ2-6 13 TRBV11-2 CASISSGANVLTF
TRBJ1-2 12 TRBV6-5 CASSSDNYGYTF
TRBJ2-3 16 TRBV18 CASSPQLAGGPDTQYF
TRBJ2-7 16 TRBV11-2 CASSSMSGSWIDEQYF
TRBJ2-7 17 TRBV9 CASSPTSGRPPTYEQYF
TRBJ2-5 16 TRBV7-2 CASSSQRSGSGETQYF
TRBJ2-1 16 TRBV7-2 CASRQREGPSGNEQFF
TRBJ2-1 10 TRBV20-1 CSAGSNEQFF
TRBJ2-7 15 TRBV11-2 CASSSLQEVSYEQYF
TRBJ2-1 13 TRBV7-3 CASTQRPYNEQFF
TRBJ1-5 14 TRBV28 CASSFGQGNQPQHF
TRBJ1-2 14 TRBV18 CASSPGQGGYGYTF
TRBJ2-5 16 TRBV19 CASSTSLPGGGETQYF
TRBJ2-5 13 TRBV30 CAWRDRGPETQYF
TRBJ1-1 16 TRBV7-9 CASSTGTYNFNTEAFF
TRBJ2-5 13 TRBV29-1 CSVEQGRGETQYF
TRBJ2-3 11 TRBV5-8 CASSLGATQYF
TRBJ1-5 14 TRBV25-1 CASSELNSMGPQHF
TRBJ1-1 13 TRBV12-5 CASGLGLYTEAFF
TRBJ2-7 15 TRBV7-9 CASSLAGQGAYEQYF
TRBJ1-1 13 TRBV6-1 CASSGQLNTEAFF
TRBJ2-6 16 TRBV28 CASRVTGPSGANVLTF
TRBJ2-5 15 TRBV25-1 CASSDYRGGQETQYF
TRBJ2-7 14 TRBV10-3 CAISDNRAAYEQYF
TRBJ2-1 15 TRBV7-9 CASSLHSTGLGEQFF